The entry below gives a single T cell receptor (beta chain) sequence along with its context. Profiled with immunoSEQ multiplex PCR; TCRdb holds only in-frame clones, not every one. The sample lists 150,000 or so clones, 80% to 90% occurring once. This sample was taken from a study of blood T cell repertoires in COVID-19. Study context: PBMCs, B-cell-depleted T cells, or T cells provided the cDNA or gDNA that made up the material.

V shed 1 base and J 4 bases; nucleotides not matched to a gene: 3. Germline CDR1 and CDR2: SGHAT and FQNNGV. The CDR3 is 14 amino acids. Seattle patient enrollment occurred during active infection, with longitudinal follow-up thereafter. The V and J genes are TRBV11-2 and TRBJ2-7; 8 bases are shared with TRBD2. This clonotype was sampled from a man aged 18 to 35 with COVID-19, enrolled during active disease. The sample was peripheral blood. The CDR3, as DNA: TGTGCCAGCAGCTTAGCAATAGCGGGGTACGAGCAGTACTTC. This sequence encodes CASSLAIAGYEQYF.